The next 23 T cell receptor beta chains were all read from a single sample in a study of identical twins. Using its own MiXCR run on the 5' RACE reads, TCRdb lists one record per CDR3 protein. The profile shows some 590,000 distinct CDR3 sequences, approximately 9.6% of them singletons. The sample was also linked to a second study, of yellow fever vaccine responses in identical twins.

The sequencing sample was made of PBMCs. The receptors were gathered from a young woman in good health.

This clonotype appeared a few times. V and J are TRBV25-1 and TRBJ2-7, with TRBD2 matching over 8 bases. The germline CDR1 and CDR2 sequences are MGHDK and SYGVNS. This CDR3 is 14 amino acids long. With V trimmed by 4 bases and J by 5 bases, 7 bases remained unmatched. In nucleotides, the CDR3 is TGTGCCAGCAGTGTTATAGCGGGGTTCAACGAGCAGTACTTC. Translating it yields CASSVIAGFNEQYF.

The J gene is TRBJ2-7, the V gene TRBV5-6; D is tentatively TRBD1 or TRBD2 (5 bases each). The CDR3 has 14 residues. Per the germline V gene, CDR1 is SGHDT and CDR2 is YYEEEE. With 4 bases removed from V and 3 bases from J, the gap between germline ends came to 14 bases. The chain's CDR3 is CASSQGPQGYEQYF. The CDR3 DNA reads as TGTGCCAGCAGCCAGGGACCCCAGGGCTACGAGCAGTACTTC.

This clonotype came up many times. The genes are TRBV5-1 and TRBJ1-1; the D gene is possibly TRBD1 (6 bases). The V end was cut by 0 bases, the J end by 4 bases, with 10 bases between. The CDR3 contains 14 residues. Germline V gives CDR1 SGHRS, CDR2 YFSETQ. In DNA, the CDR3 is TGCGCCAGCAGCTTGGACAGGGCGGGCACTGAAGCTTTCTTT. Translation gives CASSLDRAGTEAFF. Full variable domain (missing parts from reference TRBV5-1 and TRBJ1-1): KAGVTQTPRYLIKTRGQQVTLSCSPISGHRSVSWYQQTPGQGLQFLFEYFSETQRNKGNFPGRFSGRQFSNSRSEMNVSTLELGDSALYLCASSLDRAGTEAFFGQGTRLTVV.

In its sample, this clonotype was seen many times. The chain has TRBV12-3 or TRBV12-4 and TRBJ2-4; 8 nucleotides line up with TRBD2. V lost 4 bases to trimming and J lost 6 bases; unmatched junction nucleotides: 5. The CDR3 is 14 residues long. The CDR3 DNA reads as TGTGCCAGCAGTTCGGGACTAGTGGGAAACATTCAGTACTTC. This codes for CASSSGLVGNIQYF.

This clonotype has a count of ten or more. The rearrangement uses TRBV20-1 and TRBJ1-1; 8 bases agree with TRBD1. V was clipped by 1 base and J by 3 bases; unmatched bases: 4. Germline V CDR1 and CDR2: DFQATT, SNEGSKA (reference sequence). The CDR3 sequence is 14 residues long. The CDR3 protein is CSARAPDRDTEAFF. DNA of the CDR3: TGCAGTGCTAGAGCCCCGGACAGGGACACTGAAGCTTTCTTT.

This clonotype was seen many times. The chain uses TRBV5-1 and TRBJ2-5; D gene unclear. The germline gives CDR1 SGHRS, CDR2 YFSETQ. With 4 bases removed from V and 1 base from J, the gap between germline ends came to 8 bases. The length of the CDR3 is 13 residues. CDR3 protein: CASSARLQETQYF. CDR3 nucleotides: TGCGCCAGCAGCGCAAGGCTCCAAGAGACCCAGTACTTC.

V is TRBV7-9 and J is TRBJ1-2; D uncertain. The CDR3 contains 14 residues. The ends were cut back, 4 bases at V and 4 bases at J, with 13 bases in the middle. Germline lookup yields CDR1 SEHNR and CDR2 FQNEAQ (reference sequence). As DNA, the CDR3 is TGTGCCAGCAGCTCCAGTAAGGGAGTCTATGGCTACACCTTC. Translating gives CASSSSKGVYGYTF.

The rearrangement joins TRBV5-4 to TRBJ1-1; D possibly corresponds to TRBD1 (6 bases). The CDR3 covers 14 residues. Germline V lookup: CDR1 SGHNT, CDR2 YYREEE (reference sequence). V lost 0 bases to trimming and J lost 6 bases, with 12 bases between them. CDR3 sequence (DNA): TGTGCCAGCAGCTTGGATTTGAGGGGGGCTGAAGCTTTCTTT. Translating it yields CASSLDLRGAEAFF.

This clonotype occurred a few times. The CDR3 DNA follows: TGCGCCAGCAGCTTGAACGGACTAGCCGGCGGTGAGCAGTTCTTC. It is translated as CASSLNGLAGGEQFF. The V call is TRBV5-1, the J call TRBJ2-1; TRBD2 matches 8 bases. Germline V CDR1 and CDR2: SGHRS, YFSETQ. V lost 1 base, J lost 9 bases, and 9 bases stayed unmatched. The CDR3 sequence is 15 residues long. Together with reference TRBV5-1 and TRBJ2-1, the CDR3 gives the full variable domain: KAGVTQTPRYLIKTRGQQVTLSCSPISGHRSVSWYQQTPGQGLQFLFEYFSETQRNKGNFPGRFSGRQFSNSRSEMNVSTLELGDSALYLCASSLNGLAGGEQFFGPGTRLTVL.

This clonotype was found many times. V usage is TRBV11-2 and J usage is TRBJ2-7, with D tentatively TRBD1 or TRBD2 (5 bases each). The CDR3 extends over 14 amino acids. Trimming shortened V by 5 bases and J by 4 bases, and 15 bases separated the two germline ends. Per germline, CDR1 SGHAT and CDR2 FQNNGV. The CDR3 DNA reads as TGTGCCAGCAGCCTCCGGGACCTAACTTACGAGCAGTACTTC. Amino acids: CASSLRDLTYEQYF.

This chain joins TRBV28 and TRBJ2-1; D is uncertain. This CDR3 comprises 12 residues. Germline values: CDR1 MDHEN, CDR2 SYDVKM. V lost 3 bases to trimming and J lost 9 bases, with 9 bases between them. The CDR3 reads CASSLSRSEQFF. Written as DNA, the CDR3 is TGTGCCAGCAGTTTGAGTCGTAGTGAGCAGTTCTTC.

This chain links TRBV7-9 with TRBJ2-1; D ambiguous. The CDR3 loop spans 13 amino acids. Between the trimmed V and J ends, which lost 0 bases and 6 bases, there was a span of 6 bases. Looked up from germline, CDR1 is SEHNR and CDR2 is FQNEAQ (reference sequence). Here the CDR3 DNA reads TGTGCCAGCAGCTTAGCTGTCGGCAATGAGCAGTTCTTC. This gives the protein CASSLAVGNEQFF.

The V gene is TRBV27, the J gene TRBJ2-1; 7 bases map to TRBD2. There are 14 residues in the CDR3. Germline values: CDR1 MNHEY, CDR2 SMNVEV (reference sequence). The V segment lost 6 bases and the J segment 2 bases; nucleotides outside the gene matches: 4. The CDR3 DNA follows: TGTGCCAGCAGGAACGGGGGGACCTACAATGAGCAGTTCTTC. This sequence encodes CASRNGGTYNEQFF.

This chain's CDR3 is CSGEGLGGTEAFF. The CDR3, as DNA: TGCAGCGGCGAGGGGCTGGGGGGCACTGAAGCTTTCTTT. This rearrangement joins TRBV29-1 to TRBJ1-1; maybe TRBD1 (5 bases). Germline V lookup: CDR1 SQVTM, CDR2 ANQGSEA. The V and J ends lost 7 bases and 4 bases respectively, with 16 bases between them. This CDR3 is built from 13 residues.

V gene TRBV5-1 combines with J gene TRBJ2-1; 7 bases fit TRBD2. With V trimmed by 0 bases and J by 5 bases, 5 bases remained unmatched. Per the germline V gene, CDR1 is SGHRS and CDR2 is YFSETQ. The CDR3 runs 15 residues. In DNA form, the CDR3 reads TGCGCCAGCAGCTTGGGAGCGGGGAAAAACAATGAGCAGTTCTTC. It translates to CASSLGAGKNNEQFF.

This clonotype appeared many times. V gene TRBV29-1 combines with J gene TRBJ2-3; tentatively, D is TRBD1 (6 bases). This CDR3 region has 13 residues. Per the germline V gene, CDR1 is SQVTM and CDR2 is ANQGSEA. V gave up 3 bases and J gave up 2 bases, with 9 bases separating them. The CDR3 bases are TGCAGCGTTGATCAGGGGCACACAGATACGCAGTATTTT. Translated, it gives CSVDQGHTDTQYF.

Here the CDR3 DNA reads TGTGCCAGCTCCCCGGCCCCGGGGGCACAGTATTTT. This codes for CASSPAPGAQYF. The chain uses TRBV18 and TRBJ2-3; tentatively, D is TRBD1 or TRBD2 (6 bases each). Germline-derived CDR1 and CDR2 are KGHSH and LQKENI. The CDR3 is 12 amino acids. Between the trimmed V and J ends, which lost 6 bases and 12 bases, there was a span of 16 bases.

The rearrangement joins TRBV3-1 to TRBJ1-1, with D maybe TRBD1 (5 bases). Per the germline V gene, CDR1 is LGHDT and CDR2 is YNNKEL (reference sequence). V lost 2 bases and J lost 1, with 17 bases in between. The length of the CDR3 is 17 residues. The DNA for the CDR3 is TGTGCCAGCAGCCAATGGGGGAGGGGCAAGGCGAACACTGAAGCTTTCTTT. Translated: CASSQWGRGKANTEAFF.

This clonotype came up many times. This chain links TRBV12-3 or TRBV12-4 with TRBJ1-1, with TRBD1 matching 7 bases. V was clipped by 3 bases and J by 1 base; unmatched bases: 2. The CDR3 covers 14 residues. The CDR3 DNA is TGTGCCAGCAGTTTGTGGACAGGGAACACTGAAGCTTTCTTT. Protein sequence: CASSLWTGNTEAFF.

This sequence joins TRBV15 and TRBJ2-3, with D uncertain. Trimming removed 4 bases at V and 0 bases at J, with 5 bases between. This CDR3 has 13 residues. CDR1 is LNHNV, CDR2 YYDKDF, per germline (reference sequence). The CDR3 reads CATSIRSTDTQYF. The CDR3 DNA reads as TGTGCCACCAGCATCCGGAGCACAGATACGCAGTATTTT.

This clonotype was seen at least ten times. This chain joins TRBV27 and TRBJ2-7, with a tentative D call TRBD2 (5 bases). The CDR3 runs 13 residues. Germline CDR1 MNHEY, CDR2 SMNVEV (reference sequence). Trimming shortened V by 0 bases and J by 4 bases, and 7 bases separated the two germline ends. In nucleotides, the CDR3 is TGTGCCAGCAGTTTATCAGCGGCTTACGAGCAGTACTTC. Its translation is CASSLSAAYEQYF.

CDR3 residues: CASSSIQNIQYF. As DNA, the CDR3 is TGTGCCAGCAGCTCGATTCAAAACATTCAGTACTTC. V is TRBV7-9 and J is TRBJ2-4; no clear D. The CDR3 runs to 12 residues. Germline loops: CDR1 SEHNR, CDR2 FQNEAQ (reference sequence). V was shortened by 4 bases and J by 5 bases, with 6 bases between the two germline ends.

The CDR3 nucleotides are TGTGCCAGCAGTGAAAGCCTAGCGGGGGATACGCAGTATTTT. This encodes CASSESLAGDTQYF. The chain links TRBV2 to TRBJ2-3; 9 positions match TRBD2. The CDR3 has 14 residues. CDR1 and CDR2 (germline): SNHLY, FYNNEI. V lost 2 bases and J lost 6; bases outside the gene matches: 3.